These 19 T cell receptor beta chains came from one sample sequenced in a study of regulatory T cells in long-lasting Graves disease. Time point described: newly diagnosed GD, antithyroid drugs for less than 3 months. PBMCs provided the RNA from which the TCR library was made. Arm-PCR of CDR3 regions with iRepertoire HTBI primers generated TCR beta libraries. TCRdb re-called the multiplex PCR reads through MiXCR, storing one row per CDR3 protein. The table records approximately 540,000 distinct CDR3 sequences, around 12% of them present only once. These same records also appear under a second study, on T cells in Graves' hyperthyroidism and ophthalmopathy.

The source was peripheral blood mononuclear cells (PBMCs), collected at new diagnosis, from a patient treated with antithyroid drugs. The receptors stem from a woman between 25 and 40 years old with Graves disease.

This clonotype was observed many times. The chain carries TRBV30 and TRBJ2-4; D is uncertain. Germline V gives CDR1 GTSNPN, CDR2 SVGIG (reference sequence). The CDR3 length is 11 residues. V lost 1 base and J 13 bases, leaving 11 bases between the germline ends. This CDR3 reads CAWSGGREQYF. The CDR3 DNA reads as TGTGCCTGGAGTGGGGGTAGGGAACAGTACTTC.

This chain links TRBV7-2 with TRBJ2-7, with D possibly being TRBD2 (5 bases). This CDR3 is 13 amino acids long. Germline V gene sequence: CDR1 SGHTA, CDR2 FQGNSA. V was trimmed by 5 bases and J by 5 bases, leaving 13 bases between them. CDR3 loop: CASSGGAGHEQYF. The CDR3 DNA is TGTGCCAGCAGCGGAGGTGCCGGGCACGAGCAGTACTTC.

The chain uses TRBV10-3 and TRBJ1-3; D is unclear. Trimming took 4 bases from V and 4 from J, leaving 8 bases between them. CDR1 ENHRY and CDR2 SYGVKD come from the germline V gene. The CDR3 covers 13 residues. The CDR3 region is CAISGYQGNTIYF. For the CDR3, the DNA is TGTGCCATCAGTGGATACCAAGGAAACACCATATATTTT.

Here the CDR3 reads CASSLYGDASNQPQHF. As DNA, the CDR3 is TGTGCCAGCAGCTTGTATGGGGACGCTAGCAATCAGCCCCAGCATTTT. The genes are TRBV5-6 and TRBJ1-5; D may be TRBD1 (5 bases). CDR3 length: 16 residues. Trimming cost V 1 base and J 0 bases, with 11 bases left between them. Per the germline V gene, CDR1 is SGHDT and CDR2 is YYEEEE.

In this sample, this clonotype turned up many times. The chain links TRBV30 to TRBJ2-1; TRBD2 aligns across 12 bases. J was trimmed by 7 bases and V by 3 bases; bases with no gene match: 4. The length of the CDR3 is 14 residues. The germline V gene encodes CDR1 GTSNPN and CDR2 SVGIG (reference sequence). The CDR3 DNA reads TGTGCCTGGAGCCCCGGGACTAGCGGGAATGAGCAGTTCTTC. It codes for CAWSPGTSGNEQFF.

The V gene is TRBV7-9, the J gene TRBJ2-1; the D gene could be TRBD1 or TRBD2 (5 bases each). This CDR3 has 12 amino acids. In germline, CDR1 is SEHNR, CDR2 FQNEAQ (reference sequence). With 5 bases removed from V and 9 bases from J, the gap between germline ends came to 11 bases. The CDR3 sequence: CASSQPGPEQFF. The CDR3 DNA follows: TGTGCCAGCAGCCAACCGGGACCTGAGCAGTTCTTC.

The chain has TRBV4-1 and TRBJ1-1; TRBD1 might be the D (5 bases). V was trimmed by 0 bases and J by 3 bases, leaving 11 bases between them. Germline-derived CDR1 and CDR2 are MGHRA and YSYEKL. This CDR3 has 15 amino acids. CDR3 residues: CASSQDNSGDTEAFF. CDR3 nucleotide sequence: TGCGCCAGCAGCCAAGATAATTCGGGGGACACTGAAGCTTTCTTT.

This clonotype has at least ten counts. This chain connects TRBV11-3 to TRBJ2-1; the D gene is possibly TRBD1 (5 bases). V gave up 1 base and J gave up 7 bases, with 11 bases separating them. This CDR3 is 14 amino acids long. Germline CDR1 reads SGHNT; CDR2 reads YENEEA. In DNA, the CDR3 is TGTGCCAGCAGCTTAGGGGTTGCAGGGAATGAGCAGTTCTTC. Protein sequence: CASSLGVAGNEQFF.

This clonotype was recorded many times. The chain carries TRBV15 and TRBJ2-5; weak D call: TRBD2 (6 bases). The germline V gene encodes CDR1 LNHNV and CDR2 YYDKDF (reference sequence). Trimming stripped 0 bases from V and 1 base from J, with 12 bases between. The CDR3 length is 16 residues. The chain's CDR3 is CATSRDLSGPQETQYF. In nucleotides, the CDR3 is TGTGCCACCAGCAGAGATCTTAGCGGCCCCCAAGAGACCCAGTACTTC.

This clonotype was found many times. The chain recombines TRBV7-8 with TRBJ1-5, with a weak D call TRBD1 (5 bases). This CDR3 comprises 16 residues. Deletions cut 6 bases from V and 2 bases from J, with 17 bases between. The V gene's germline CDR1 is SGHVS and CDR2 FQNEAQ. CDR3 protein: CASSSRAGFGNQPQHF. The CDR3 DNA reads as TGTGCCAGCAGTTCACGAGCAGGGTTTGGCAATCAGCCCCAGCATTTT.

This clonotype was recorded a few times. The chain's CDR3 is CAISFPPDGGTDTQYF. The CDR3, as DNA: TGTGCCATCAGTTTTCCTCCGGACGGAGGCACAGATACGCAGTATTTT. The rearrangement uses TRBV10-3 and TRBJ2-3; D call uncertain. The CDR3 length is 16 residues. Trimming took 5 bases from V and 1 from J, leaving 16 bases between them. Germline values: CDR1 ENHRY, CDR2 SYGVKD.

This clonotype has more than one count but fewer than ten. The rearrangement joins TRBV2 to TRBJ2-2, with D unclear. V gave up 6 bases and J gave up 4 bases, with 9 bases separating them. In germline, CDR1 is SNHLY, CDR2 FYNNEI. CDR3 length equals 13 residues. The DNA of the CDR3 is TGTGCCAGCAGGGTCGAGAGCACCGGGGAGCTGTTTTTT. This gives the protein CASRVESTGELFF.

Ten or more counts support this clonotype. The chain uses TRBV29-1 and TRBJ2-1; D assignment may be TRBD1 or TRBD2 (6 bases each). CDR3 size: 16 residues. Germline CDR1 reads SQVTM; CDR2 reads ANQGSEA. V lost 4 bases to trimming and J lost 7 bases, with 23 bases between them. This CDR3 is CSVALGGGISWNEQFF. The CDR3 bases are TGCAGCGTTGCCCTCGGGGGCGGGATAAGTTGGAATGAGCAGTTCTTC.

This clonotype occurred a few times. The J gene is TRBJ2-7, the V gene TRBV27; D not resolved. Trimming took 6 bases from V and 4 from J, leaving 13 bases between them. The CDR3 consists of 13 residues. The germline V gene has CDR1 MNHEY and CDR2 SMNVEV (reference sequence). CDR3 bases: TGTGCCAGCAGGGGGATAGACAAATACGAGCAGTACTTC. It codes for CASRGIDKYEQYF.

The V and J genes are TRBV24-1 and TRBJ2-1, with D uncertain. Germline V gene sequence: CDR1 KGHDR, CDR2 SFDVKD. The V and J ends lost 3 bases and 6 bases respectively, with 17 bases between them. The CDR3 spans 16 residues. The CDR3 coding sequence is TGTGCCACCAGTGATACGGATAATAGGTGGGGCAATGAGCAGTTCTTC. This codes for CATSDTDNRWGNEQFF.

This clonotype was observed at least ten times. The CDR3 region has the DNA TGTGCCACCCGGGCCTGGGAGATGGATTCACCCCTCCACTTT. Encoded protein: CATRAWEMDSPLHF. V and J are TRBV6-2 or TRBV6-3 and TRBJ1-6; the D is unclear. V was clipped by 10 bases and J by 8 bases, with 18 bases between them. The CDR3 runs 14 residues. CDR1 and CDR2 (germline): MNHEY, SVGEGT.

The chain carries TRBV12-3 or TRBV12-4 and TRBJ1-1, with D perhaps TRBD1 (6 bases). The CDR3 totals 15 residues. V was shortened by 6 bases and J by 5 bases, with 19 bases between the two germline ends. CDR3 sequence reads: CASSPRSQGRTEAFF. The CDR3 bases are TGTGCCAGCAGCCCTCGGTCACAGGGAAGGACTGAAGCTTTCTTT.

Comments on this clonotype: The junction and the germline gene differ at one end; a read error may be behind it. The chain couples TRBV12-3 or TRBV12-4 to TRBJ1-3; D is undetermined. This CDR3 comprises 11 residues. CDR3 coding DNA: TGTGCCAGCAGCCTTGGAAACACCATATGTTTT. This gives the protein CASSLGNTICF.

This clonotype was detected many times. The chain uses TRBV3-1 and TRBJ1-1, with D hard to call. The CDR3 is 16 amino acids. The ends were cut back, 4 bases at V and 4 bases at J, with 19 bases in the middle. Germline-derived CDR1 and CDR2 are LGHDT and YNNKEL (reference sequence). The CDR3 loop reads CASSPYRTLVGTEAFF. CDR3 DNA sequence: TGTGCCAGCAGCCCCTATCGGACCCTCGTGGGCACTGAAGCTTTCTTT.